This T cell receptor (beta chain) was identified during a study of control samples from healthy donors and cancer patients. Assay: immunoSEQ multiplex PCR; the TCRdb copy retains only in-frame clones and omits some. This sample has 90,000 or so clones; around 85% occur once, and the top ten carry roughly 39%. With 4 bases clipped from V and 7 bases from J, the junction kept 12 bases outside the gene matches. Germline loops: CDR1 MGHRA, CDR2 YSYEKL. This CDR3 spans 17 amino acids. The TCR sequence derives from a man in his 70s with lung cancer. The rearrangement joins TRBV4-1 to TRBJ2-1, with 11 bases fitting TRBD1. What was sequenced was PBMCs. Here the CDR3 reads CASSPSGTGGVINEQFF. The DNA of the CDR3 is TGCGCCAGCAGCCCCTCGGGGACAGGGGGGGTGATAAATGAGCAGTTCTTC.